This TCR beta chain was captured in a study of T-cell reconstitution after alpha-beta-depleted transplantation in children. The CDR3 is 11 amino acids. Trimming took 4 bases from V and 5 from J, leaving 8 bases between them. Germline CDR1 SQVTM, CDR2 ANQGSEA. This clonotype was found many times. A library of TCRbeta sequences, prepared with unique molecular identifiers, was generated. TCRdb re-called the PCR reads through MiXCR, storing one row per CDR3 protein. Of 200,000 to 250,000 distinct CDR3 sequences in the sample, 9.7% were seen once. The material sequenced was PBMCs from the stem cell graft donor, taken from the stem cell graft. This chain connects TRBV29-1 to TRBJ1-1; no clear D gene. The origin of this receptor is a human donor who donated a stem cell graft to a child with SCID. CDR3 sequence: CSVGGQTEAFF. The CDR3 nucleotides are TGCAGCGTTGGGGGTCAGACTGAAGCTTTCTTT. The full variable domain, in which reference TRBV29-1 and TRBJ1-1 provide the parts outside the CDR3, is SAVISQKPSRDICQRGTSLTIQCQVDSQVTMMFWYRQQPGQSLTLIATANQGSEATYESGFVIDKFPISRPNLTFSTLTVSNMSPEDSSIYLCSVGGQTEAFFGQGTRLTVV.